This TCR beta chain comes out of a study of blood T cell repertoires in COVID-19. The overall study: Sample material is recorded as cDNA or gDNA derived from T cells, B-cell-depleted T cells, or PBMCs.

Measured with immunoSEQ multiplex PCR; TCRdb has only the in-frame clones, and not every one. The sample carries some 200,000 clones, approximately 89% recorded once. This clone was observed a handful of times. This receptor was obtained from a man aged 35-49 years with active or convalescent COVID-19. Sequenced input: peripheral blood.

CDR3 amino acids: CAWSGQANTEAFF. In DNA form, the CDR3 reads TGTGCCTGGAGTGGACAGGCGAACACTGAAGCTTTCTTT. The chain employs TRBV30 and TRBJ1-1, with TRBD1 as a possible D gene (6 bases). With 1 base removed from V and 1 base from J, the gap between germline ends came to 7 bases. From germline, CDR1 is GTSNPN and CDR2 SVGIG (reference sequence). The CDR3 has 13 amino acids.